This T cell receptor (beta chain) was retrieved from a study of T cell responses to AZD1222 COVID-19 vaccine. For the study at large: Second-dose groups at about 4 or about 12 weeks were pooled. Overall study findings and caveats: Dominant at 160-218 and 743-854, vaccine-associated CD4 TCRs also spanned spike.

This CDR3 has 14 residues. Profiling relied on immunoSEQ multiplex PCR, and the TCRdb table lists in-frame clones only, not all of them. The table shows 90,000 to 140,000 clones, with roughly 82% occurring only once. Notes on this clone: Its target is unknown.

Here the sequenced sample was peripheral blood, taken on day 0 of AZD1222 vaccination. The chain couples TRBV21-1 to TRBJ2-7. TRBV21-1 is reported as a pseudogene. The receptor was derived from an adult in good health. DNA of the CDR3: TGTGCCAGCAGCCGATTGAACCGGGGCCGTGAGCAGTACTTC. Protein: CASSRLNRGREQYF.